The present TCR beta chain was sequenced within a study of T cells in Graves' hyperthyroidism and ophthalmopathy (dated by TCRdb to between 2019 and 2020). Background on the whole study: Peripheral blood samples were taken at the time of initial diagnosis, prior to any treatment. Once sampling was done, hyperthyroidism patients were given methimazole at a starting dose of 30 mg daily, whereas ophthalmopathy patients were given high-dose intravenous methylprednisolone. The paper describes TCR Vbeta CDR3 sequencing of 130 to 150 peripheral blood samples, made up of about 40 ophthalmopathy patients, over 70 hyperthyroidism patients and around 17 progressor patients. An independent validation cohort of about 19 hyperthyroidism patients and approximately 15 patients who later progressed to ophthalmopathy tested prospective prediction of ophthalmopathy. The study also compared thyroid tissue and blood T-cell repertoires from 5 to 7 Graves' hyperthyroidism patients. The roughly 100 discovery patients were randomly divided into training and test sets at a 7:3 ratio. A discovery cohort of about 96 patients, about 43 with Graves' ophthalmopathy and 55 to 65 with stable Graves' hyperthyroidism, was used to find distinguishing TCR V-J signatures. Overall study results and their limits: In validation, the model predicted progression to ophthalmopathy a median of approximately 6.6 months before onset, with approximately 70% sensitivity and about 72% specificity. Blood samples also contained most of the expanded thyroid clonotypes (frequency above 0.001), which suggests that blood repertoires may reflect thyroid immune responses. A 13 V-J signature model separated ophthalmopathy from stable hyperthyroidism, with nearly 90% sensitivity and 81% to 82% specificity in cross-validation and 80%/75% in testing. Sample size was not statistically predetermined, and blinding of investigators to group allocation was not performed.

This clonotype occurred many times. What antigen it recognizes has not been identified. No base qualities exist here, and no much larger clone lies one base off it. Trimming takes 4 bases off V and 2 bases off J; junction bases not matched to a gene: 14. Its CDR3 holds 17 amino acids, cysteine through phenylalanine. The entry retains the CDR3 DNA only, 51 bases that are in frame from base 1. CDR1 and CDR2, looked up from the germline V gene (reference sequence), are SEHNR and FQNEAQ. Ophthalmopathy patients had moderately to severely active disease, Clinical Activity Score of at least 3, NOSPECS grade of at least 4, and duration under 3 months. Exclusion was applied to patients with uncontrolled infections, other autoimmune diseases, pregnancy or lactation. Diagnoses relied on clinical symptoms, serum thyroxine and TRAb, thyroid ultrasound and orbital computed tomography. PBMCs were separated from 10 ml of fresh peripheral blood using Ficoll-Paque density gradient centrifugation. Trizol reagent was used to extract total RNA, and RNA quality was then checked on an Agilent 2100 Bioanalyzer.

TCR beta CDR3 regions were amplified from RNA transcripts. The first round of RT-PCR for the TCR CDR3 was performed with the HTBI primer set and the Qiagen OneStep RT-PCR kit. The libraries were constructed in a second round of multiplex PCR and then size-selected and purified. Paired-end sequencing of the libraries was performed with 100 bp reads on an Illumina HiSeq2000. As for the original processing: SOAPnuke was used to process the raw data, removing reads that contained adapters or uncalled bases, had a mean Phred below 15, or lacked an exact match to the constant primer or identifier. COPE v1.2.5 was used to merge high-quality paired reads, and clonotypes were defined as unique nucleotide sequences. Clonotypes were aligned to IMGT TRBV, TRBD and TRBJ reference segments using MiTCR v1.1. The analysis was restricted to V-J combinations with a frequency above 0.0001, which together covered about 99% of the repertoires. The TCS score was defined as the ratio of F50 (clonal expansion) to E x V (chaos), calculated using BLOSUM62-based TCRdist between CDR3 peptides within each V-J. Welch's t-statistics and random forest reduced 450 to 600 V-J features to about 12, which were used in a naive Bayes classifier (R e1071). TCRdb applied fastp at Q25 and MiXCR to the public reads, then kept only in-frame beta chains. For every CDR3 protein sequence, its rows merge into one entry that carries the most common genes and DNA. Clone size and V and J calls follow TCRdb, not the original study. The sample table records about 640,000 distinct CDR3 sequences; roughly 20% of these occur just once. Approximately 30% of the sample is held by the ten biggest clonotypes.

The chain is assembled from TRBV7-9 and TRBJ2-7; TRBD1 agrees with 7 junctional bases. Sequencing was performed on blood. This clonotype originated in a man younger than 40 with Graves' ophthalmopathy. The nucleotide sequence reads TGTGCCAGCAGCTCAAGTGAGGGGACAAGGGGGCCCTACGAGCAGTACTTC. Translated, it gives CASSSSEGTRGPYEQYF. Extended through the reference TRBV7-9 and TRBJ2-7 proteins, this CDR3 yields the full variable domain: DTGVSQNPRHKITKRGQNVTFRCDPISEHNRLYWYRQTLGQGPEFLTYFQNEAQLEKSRLLSDRFSAERPKGSFSTLEIQRTEQGDSAMYLCASSSSEGTRGPYEQYFGPGTRLTVT.